One sample yielded the 25 T cell receptor beta chains listed below, sequenced in a study of T-cell memory formation after mild COVID-19. TCRdb re-derived calls from the 5' RACE reads in MiXCR, one entry per CDR3 protein. The table shows about 470,000 distinct CDR3 sequences, with about 18% occurring only once. Sequencing input: PBMCs or a T cell subset sorted from them (not recorded which). These receptors originate from an adult woman who had mild COVID-19 (a few samples of this study predate the infection). Cell type and time point are not known.

The chain couples TRBV7-3 to TRBJ2-7; a possible D gene is TRBD2 (6 bases). The CDR3 spans 15 residues. Germline CDR1 SGHTA, CDR2 FQGTGA. The germline V and J ends were trimmed by 2 bases and 4 bases, with 15 bases remaining between them. CDR3 coding DNA: TGTGCCAGCAGCTTACTAGCTCTAGCGCAATACGAGCAGTACTTC. Amino acids: CASSLLALAQYEQYF.

There are a few counts of this clonotype. The CDR3 DNA sequence: TGTGCCAGCAGCTTAGGGACTTCGAATGAAAAACTGTTTTTT. Translation gives CASSLGTSNEKLFF. The rearrangement joins TRBV7-9 to TRBJ1-4; D remains ambiguous. In germline, CDR1 is SEHNR, CDR2 FQNEAQ (reference sequence). The CDR3 consists of 14 residues. V gave up 1 base and J gave up 5 bases, with 8 bases separating them.

This chain links TRBV5-4 with TRBJ1-6; 7 bases match TRBD1. CDR3 length equals 15 residues. Germline V CDR1 and CDR2: SGHNT, YYREEE (reference sequence). Unmatched junction bases numbered 7, after V lost 2 bases and J lost 8 bases. This CDR3 is CASSLGNRGYSPLHF. The CDR3 DNA sequence: TGTGCCAGCAGCTTAGGGAACAGGGGTTATTCACCCCTCCACTTT.

This clonotype was picked up a small number of times. The chain has TRBV7-2 and TRBJ2-7; 8 positions match TRBD2. This CDR3 spans 16 amino acids. The trim removed 5 bases at V and 2 bases at J, leaving 11 bases unmatched. Germline loops: CDR1 SGHTA, CDR2 FQGNSA. CDR3: CASSLPGTRFAYEQYF. The CDR3 nucleotides are TGTGCCAGCAGCCTCCCCGGGACTAGGTTCGCCTACGAGCAGTACTTC. Based on the CDR3 plus reference TRBV7-2 and TRBJ2-7, the full variable domain is GAGVSQSPSNKVTEKGKDVELRCDPISGHTALYWYRQSLGQGLEFLIYFQGNSAPDKSGLPSDRFSAERTGGSVSTLTIQRTQQEDSAVYLCASSLPGTRFAYEQYFGPGTRLTVT.

The CDR3 bases are TGTGCCAGCAGCACCGGAGGGATTAATTCACCCCTCCACTTT. As protein: CASSTGGINSPLHF. This chain links TRBV9 with TRBJ1-6, with D hard to call. Trimming pared 4 bases from V and 6 bases from J, leaving 11 bases between. Germline V gives CDR1 SGDLS, CDR2 YYNGEE. CDR3 length: 14 amino acids. Together with reference TRBV9 and TRBJ1-6, the CDR3 gives the full variable domain: DSGVTQTPKHLITATGQRVTLRCSPRSGDLSVYWYQQSLDQGLQFLIQYYNGEERAKGNILERFSAQQFPDLHSELNLSSLELGDSALYFCASSTGGINSPLHFGNGTRLTVT.

This clonotype was found a few times. This chain connects TRBV25-1 to TRBJ1-1; D unclear. Germline V gives CDR1 MGHDK, CDR2 SYGVNS. The CDR3 covers 12 residues. V was pared by 3 bases and J by 4 bases, with 6 bases between. CDR3 protein: CASSDPSTEAFF. CDR3 in DNA: TGTGCCAGCAGTGATCCCAGCACTGAAGCTTTCTTT.

This sequence joins TRBV10-3 and TRBJ1-2; D uncertain. The CDR3 spans 15 residues. V was trimmed by 4 bases and J by 2 bases, leaving 14 bases between them. Per germline, CDR1 ENHRY and CDR2 SYGVKD. CDR3 sequence reads: CAISGGDKQNYGYTF. The CDR3 nucleotides are TGTGCCATCAGTGGGGGAGACAAACAAAACTATGGCTACACCTTC.

The chain's CDR3 is CASSHHPDGSYEQYF. The CDR3, as DNA: TGCGCCAGCAGCCACCACCCGGATGGCTCCTACGAGCAGTACTTC. The chain is built from TRBV4-1 and TRBJ2-7; unclear D gene. V dropped 3 bases and J dropped 0 bases, with 12 bases sitting between them. CDR1 is MGHRA and CDR2 is YSYEKL in the germline V gene. The CDR3 sequence is 15 residues long.

The rearrangement uses TRBV9 and TRBJ2-1; 10 positions agree with TRBD2. The trim removed 4 bases at V and 1 base at J, leaving 8 bases unmatched. Germline CDR1 SGDLS, CDR2 YYNGEE. The CDR3 contains 17 residues. CDR3 DNA: TGTGCCAGCAGCTCAGCTAGCGGGGGAAGGTCCTACAATGAGCAGTTCTTC. Translated: CASSSASGGRSYNEQFF.

V gene TRBV25-1 combines with J gene TRBJ1-1, with D possibly being TRBD1 (5 bases). Germline CDR1 MGHDK, CDR2 SYGVNS. V lost 2 bases to trimming and J lost 5 bases, with 12 bases between them. This CDR3 contains 14 residues. The CDR3 protein is CASSERGGKTEAFF. The CDR3 DNA sequence: TGTGCCAGCAGTGAACGTGGGGGAAAGACTGAAGCTTTCTTT.

This clonotype was recorded at least ten times. The rearrangement links TRBV11-2 to TRBJ2-1; 10 bases line up with TRBD2. The germline CDR1 and CDR2 sequences are SGHAT and FQNNGV. V dropped 1 base and J dropped 6; count of bases not matched to a gene: 3. The CDR3 sequence is 15 residues long. The CDR3 region is CASSLGSSGGNEQFF. The DNA of the CDR3 is TGTGCCAGCAGCTTAGGTTCTAGCGGGGGCAATGAGCAGTTCTTC.

This clonotype was counted only a few times. V and J are TRBV6-5 and TRBJ1-2; D is possibly TRBD1 (5 bases). Germline CDR1 and CDR2: MNHEY and SVGAGI. The CDR3 contains 16 residues. With 6 bases removed from V and 6 bases from J, the gap between germline ends came to 23 bases. CDR3 bases: TGTGCCAGCAGCCGAAGCCCGATCGGCAGGGCGGATGGCTACACCTTC. Translating it yields CASSRSPIGRADGYTF.

This clonotype occurred once. The V and J genes are TRBV9 and TRBJ2-1; no clear D. Per the germline V gene, CDR1 is SGDLS and CDR2 is YYNGEE. The CDR3 contains 13 residues. V gave up 0 bases and J gave up 9 bases, with 10 bases separating them. This CDR3 is CASSVAPAGEQFF. DNA for the CDR3: TGTGCCAGCAGCGTAGCGCCCGCCGGTGAGCAGTTCTTC.

This clonotype was seen at least ten times. The rearrangement links TRBV7-3 to TRBJ1-1; D gene uncertain. Germline CDR1 is SGHTA and CDR2 is FQGTGA. CDR3 length: 13 residues. V was clipped by 5 bases and J by 1 base, with 8 bases between them. Here the CDR3 DNA reads TGTGCCAGCAGCCCCGACGGGAACACTGAAGCTTTCTTT. Its translation: CASSPDGNTEAFF.

The sample holds a few counts of this clonotype. V gene TRBV9 combines with J gene TRBJ2-7, with D hard to call. Looked up from germline, CDR1 is SGDLS and CDR2 is YYNGEE. The CDR3 runs 14 residues. V lost 1 base and J lost 5, with 13 bases in between. The CDR3, as DNA: TGTGCCAGCAGCGTAAGACACGATTTTCACGAGCAGTACTTC. Translation: CASSVRHDFHEQYF.

This clonotype was detected only a few times. The chain is built from TRBV7-2 and TRBJ2-1; 8 bases match TRBD1. CDR1 is SGHTA and CDR2 is FQGNSA in the germline V gene. CDR3 size: 16 residues. The V and J ends lost 2 bases and 2 bases, in that order; junction bases with no gene match: 5. The CDR3 coding sequence is TGTGCCAGCAGCTTATTTGCAGGGGGCGCCTACAATGAGCAGTTCTTC. Translating it yields CASSLFAGGAYNEQFF.

The genes are TRBV3-1 and TRBJ1-1; D ambiguous. Germline V gene data show CDR1 as LGHDT and CDR2 as YNNKEL (reference sequence). This CDR3 spans 11 amino acids. Trimming shortened V by 6 bases and J by 10 bases, and 12 bases separated the two germline ends. The CDR3: CASRSGRLAFF. The CDR3 DNA follows: TGTGCCAGCAGGTCCGGACGCTTAGCTTTCTTT.

This clonotype was detected only a few times. J is TRBJ2-2 and V is TRBV2; 7 bases are shared with TRBD2. CDR3 length: 15 residues. Germline loops: CDR1 SNHLY, CDR2 FYNNEI. V lost 8 bases, J lost 1 base, and 7 bases stayed unmatched. The CDR3 DNA is TGTGCCAGCTACCGGGGAGGGGTGAACACCGGGGAGCTGTTTTTT. This gives the protein CASYRGGVNTGELFF.

The chain couples TRBV6-5 to TRBJ2-5; TRBD2 might be the D (6 bases). The V gene's germline CDR1 is MNHEY and CDR2 SVGAGI. The CDR3 extends over 13 amino acids. CDR3 DNA sequence: TGTCCAACGGAGGAGGGCCGGGTGGAGACCCAGTACTTC. Protein product: CPTEEGRVETQYF.

The chain couples TRBV5-1 to TRBJ2-1; tentatively, D is TRBD2 (6 bases). Trimming took off 6 bases at V and 14 bases at J, with 15 bases between the two ends. The CDR3 runs 11 residues. Germline CDR1 and CDR2: SGHRS and YFSETQ. The CDR3 is CASKKREWKFF. The DNA for the CDR3 is TGCGCCAGCAAGAAACGGGAGTGGAAGTTCTTC.

This clonotype has only a few counts. The chain is built from TRBV20-1 and TRBJ2-7; TRBD1 is a possible D gene (6 bases). The CDR3 totals 14 residues. Per germline, CDR1 DFQATT and CDR2 SNEGSKA (reference sequence). V lost 4 bases to trimming and J lost 2 bases, with 15 bases between them. The CDR3 sequence is CSAKGPWTAYEQYF. The CDR3 DNA is TGCAGTGCTAAGGGTCCTTGGACAGCCTACGAGCAGTACTTC.

The rearrangement joins TRBV2 to TRBJ2-2; D is unresolved. V lost 6 bases and J lost 0, with 8 bases in between. The CDR3 is 14 amino acids. Germline V gene data show CDR1 as SNHLY and CDR2 as FYNNEI. The CDR3 protein is CASRGDTNTGELFF. Written as DNA, the CDR3 is TGTGCCAGCAGAGGTGACACGAACACCGGGGAGCTGTTTTTT.

This clonotype was recorded a few times. The V gene is TRBV4-1, the J gene TRBJ2-7, with TRBD2 identical over 13 bases. The V and J ends lost 0 bases and 4 bases, in that order; junction bases with no gene match: 6. Germline values: CDR1 MGHRA, CDR2 YSYEKL. CDR3 length: 17 residues. CDR3 DNA: TGCGCCAGCAGCCAAGAAATGACTAGCGGGAGGTCGTACGAGCAGTACTTC. Translated: CASSQEMTSGRSYEQYF.

The chain combines TRBV28 with TRBJ1-2, with D unclear. The germline V and J ends were trimmed by 6 bases and 0 bases, with 17 bases remaining between them. Germline CDR1 reads MDHEN; CDR2 reads SYDVKM. The CDR3 contains 16 residues. The CDR3 here is CASSSDEPSANYGYTF. The CDR3 DNA reads TGTGCCAGCAGCTCAGACGAACCTTCAGCTAACTATGGCTACACCTTC.

The chain couples TRBV5-1 to TRBJ2-7, with 10 bases matching TRBD1. CDR1 and CDR2 (germline): SGHRS, YFSETQ. Germline trimming cut 4 bases from V and 1 base from J; bases unmatched to any gene: 8. The CDR3 is 16 amino acids. The CDR3 sequence is CASSPDRGYLSYEQYF. For the CDR3, the DNA is TGCGCCAGCAGCCCGGACAGGGGGTACCTGTCCTACGAGCAGTACTTC.